This is a list of T cell receptor beta chains from one sample in a study of blood T cell repertoires in COVID-19. Profiling relied on immunoSEQ multiplex PCR, and the TCRdb table lists in-frame clones only, not all of them. This sample yields 250,000 or so clones, of which about 85% are seen a single time; 3% belongs to the top ten. The sequenced sample consisted of peripheral blood. The source of these receptors is a man aged 18 to 35 with active or convalescent COVID-19. The CDR3 runs from the conserved cysteine through the conserved F or W. The order of the fields is V gene, J gene, D gene, CDR3 protein. The D gene is left open where the match is weak.

V: TRBV19
J: TRBJ1-5
D: NA
CDR3: CASSPWDSDHQPQHF

V: TRBV6-6
J: TRBJ1-3
D: TRBD1
CDR3: CASTRTGDGNTIYF

V: TRBV28
J: TRBJ2-1
D: TRBD2
CDR3: CASSGGGRRNEQFF

V: TRBV5-1
J: TRBJ1-2
D: NA
CDR3: CASSSLPQVNYGYTF

V: TRBV30
J: TRBJ2-7
D: TRBD1
CDR3: CAWNVKQGGGYEQYF

V: TRBV27
J: TRBJ2-1
D: NA
CDR3: CASSWMIANEQFF

V: TRBV9
J: TRBJ1-1
D: TRBD1
CDR3: CASSAGQGAFF

V: TRBV7-8
J: TRBJ2-7
D: NA
CDR3: CASSPSSYEQYF

V: TRBV14
J: TRBJ2-3
D: NA
CDR3: CASSPYGVTDTQYF

V: TRBV6-5
J: TRBJ1-1
D: TRBD1
CDR3: CASSYYQGAEAFF

V: TRBV27
J: TRBJ1-3
D: NA
CDR3: CASSLLGGSGNTIYF

V: TRBV5-6
J: TRBJ2-7
D: TRBD1
CDR3: CASSLTGTGKILLEQYF

V: TRBV27
J: TRBJ2-1
D: TRBD2
CDR3: CASSSGLAGGPAYNEQFF

V: TRBV28
J: TRBJ1-1
D: NA
CDR3: CASSLGVTYASEAFF

V: TRBV2
J: TRBJ2-2
D: TRBD2
CDR3: CASSAGGGRTGELFF

V: TRBV7-3
J: TRBJ2-7
D: TRBD2
CDR3: CASSPSGSSYEQYF

V: TRBV5-1
J: TRBJ2-4
D: TRBD2
CDR3: CASSSGTSEAKNIQYF

V: TRBV24-1
J: TRBJ2-7
D: NA
CDR3: CATWRRDRLRLSEQYF

V: TRBV4-3
J: TRBJ2-1
D: TRBD2
CDR3: CASSQDLSGGAREQFF

V: TRBV7-9
J: TRBJ1-3
D: TRBD1
CDR3: CASSRDSGNTIYF

V: TRBV7-7
J: TRBJ2-5
D: TRBD2
CDR3: CASSKREGRETQYF

V: TRBV5-1
J: TRBJ2-4
D: TRBD2
CDR3: CASSLSTSGALAKNIQYF

V: TRBV4-1
J: TRBJ1-2
D: TRBD1
CDR3: CASSSRNRGYGYTF

V: TRBV9
J: TRBJ2-7
D: TRBD2
CDR3: CASSLLSGSNYEQYF

V: TRBV27
J: TRBJ2-5
D: NA
CDR3: CASSRTLRRQETQYF

V: TRBV9
J: TRBJ1-3
D: NA
CDR3: CASSVEPGTGNTIYF

V: TRBV19
J: TRBJ2-1
D: NA
CDR3: CASSADWVRSYNEQFF

V: TRBV9
J: TRBJ2-5
D: TRBD2
CDR3: CASSVAGTSGGSASGTQYF

V: TRBV6-1
J: TRBJ2-2
D: NA
CDR3: CASSERSSGELFF

V: TRBV11-2
J: TRBJ2-7
D: NA
CDR3: CASSLAGTSRYEQYF

V: TRBV6-5
J: TRBJ1-5
D: NA
CDR3: CASSLIQNQPQHF

V: TRBV30
J: TRBJ1-2
D: TRBD1
CDR3: CAWSGQGATNYGYTF

V: TRBV7-2
J: TRBJ2-3
D: TRBD2
CDR3: CASSWPTSGGPTDTQYF

V: TRBV12-3/TRBV12-4
J: TRBJ1-2
D: TRBD1
CDR3: CASSGQGTYGYTF

V: TRBV9
J: TRBJ1-1
D: NA
CDR3: CASSGQVNTEAFF

V: TRBV28
J: TRBJ2-1
D: TRBD2
CDR3: CASRNLAGVANEQFF

V: TRBV7-9
J: TRBJ2-6
D: TRBD1
CDR3: CATGGQGSSGANVLTF

V: TRBV3-1/TRBV3-2
J: TRBJ1-2
D: NA
CDR3: CASSQDPTPRYGYTF

V: TRBV6-1
J: TRBJ2-2
D: TRBD2
CDR3: CASSEALPGLNTGELFF

V: TRBV25-1
J: TRBJ1-6
D: NA
CDR3: CASSEWGQSLPLHF

V: TRBV28
J: TRBJ2-7
D: NA
CDR3: CASTEATGSIYEQYF